The following is a T cell receptor (beta chain) sequence with its context. What it binds is unknown. These data come from a study of siplizumab effects on memory and regulatory T cells. Study-wide results and limits: Proof of suppressive function in proliferating Tregs from siplizumab cultures was not established. Major contributors to the alloresponse seemed to be naive T cells, which also appeared more diverse than memory cells. The alloreactive clones that mapped to unstimulated subsets made up only a minor fraction.

Roughly 100,000 TCR templates were assayed per sample. Using immunoSEQ multiplex PCR, the repertoire was profiled, and TCRdb retains in-frame clones only, with some absent. Of 100,000 to 120,000 clones listed, approximately 94% are singletons. The V and J ends lost 1 base and 0 bases respectively, with 9 bases between them. The CDR3 runs to 15 residues. Germline V gene lookup returns CDR1 MNHNS and CDR2 SASEGT. Specimen: CD4+ T cells sorted from blood. The chain carries TRBV6-1 and TRBJ1-2; D gene ambiguous. The TCR comes from a human donor in good health. CDR3 coding DNA: TGTGCCAGCAGTGAAGACAGCGCTGCTAACTATGGCTACACCTTC. Its translation is CASSEDSAANYGYTF.